These 28 T cell receptor beta chains were all obtained from the same sample, sequenced in a study of T cell changes during pregnancy in multiple sclerosis. Profiled with immunoSEQ multiplex PCR; TCRdb holds only in-frame clones, not every one. The table lists some 69,000 clones, around 90% of them singletons, with 2% to 2.5% in the top ten. Specimen: peripheral blood, collected in the second trimester of pregnancy. The receptors come from a female donor in good health, enrolled as a control in a pregnancy study.

The chain is built from TRBV4-1 and TRBJ1-5; TRBD1 aligns across 9 bases. CDR1 MGHRA and CDR2 YSYEKL come from the germline V gene. The CDR3 runs 15 residues. Germline trimming cut 5 bases from V and 3 bases from J; bases unmatched to any gene: 5. The CDR3 DNA is TGCGCCAGCAGCGTCTACAGGGGGCTCAATCAGCCCCAGCATTTT. This sequence encodes CASSVYRGLNQPQHF.

For the CDR3, the DNA is TGTGCCAGCTGCGATCGGGACACGAGGGAAGCTAATGAAAAACTGTTTTTT. This encodes CASCDRDTREANEKLFF. This sequence joins TRBV11-3 and TRBJ1-4; the D gene is possibly TRBD1 (6 bases). This CDR3 has 17 amino acids. The V and J ends lost 8 bases and 3 bases respectively, with 22 bases between them. Germline CDR1 and CDR2: SGHNT and YENEEA.

V and J are TRBV27 and TRBJ2-5; no reliable D call. Germline CDR1 reads MNHEY; CDR2 reads SMNVEV (reference sequence). This CDR3 spans 13 amino acids. V was cut by 5 bases and J by 3 bases, with 10 bases left in between. The CDR3 protein is CASSPQAEETQYF. The CDR3 DNA reads TGTGCCAGCAGTCCCCAAGCCGAAGAGACCCAGTACTTC.

The rearrangement joins TRBV27 to TRBJ2-3, with D possibly matching TRBD2 (6 bases). Germline CDR1 is MNHEY and CDR2 is SMNVEV (reference sequence). Trimming shortened V by 4 bases and J by 1 base, and 6 bases separated the two germline ends. The CDR3 runs to 13 residues. CDR3 in amino acids: CASSWGGTDTQYF. As DNA, the CDR3 is TGTGCCAGCAGTTGGGGGGGCACAGATACGCAGTATTTT.

For the CDR3, the DNA is TGTGCCAGCAGTACCTACAGGGGCGGATCACCCCTCCACTTT. Translating gives CASSTYRGGSPLHF. V gene TRBV25-1 combines with J gene TRBJ1-6; 7 positions agree with TRBD1. The germline CDR1 and CDR2 sequences are MGHDK and SYGVNS. The CDR3 is 14 residues long. V trimming: 5 bases; J trimming: 10 bases; junction bases outside the gene matches: 8. Variable domain in full (rest from reference TRBV25-1 and TRBJ1-6): EADIYQTPRYLVIGTGKKITLECSQTMGHDKMYWYQQDPGMELHLIHYSYGVNSTEKGDLSSESTVSRIRTEHFPLTLESARPSHTSQYLCASSTYRGGSPLHFGNGTRLTVT.

The chain recombines TRBV7-2 with TRBJ2-1, with D unresolved. Trimming left V 0 bases short and J 7 bases short, with 7 bases between. The length of the CDR3 is 13 residues. Germline V gene data show CDR1 as SGHTA and CDR2 as FQGNSA. Written as DNA, the CDR3 is TGTGCCAGCAGCTTAGCCGTAGTTAATGAGCAGTTCTTC. Translating it yields CASSLAVVNEQFF. The full variable domain, completed using reference TRBV7-2 and TRBJ2-1, is GAGVSQSPSNKVTEKGKDVELRCDPISGHTALYWYRQSLGQGLEFLIYFQGNSAPDKSGLPSDRFSAERTGGSVSTLTIQRTQQEDSAVYLCASSLAVVNEQFFGPGTRLTVL.

J is TRBJ2-7 and V is TRBV10-3, with 10 nucleotides matching TRBD1. The germline CDR1 and CDR2 sequences are ENHRY and SYGVKD. The CDR3 loop spans 16 amino acids. V was pared by 6 bases and J by 7 bases, with 15 bases of the junction left unmatched. The CDR3 loop reads CAIREQKGQGIGEQYF. DNA of the CDR3: TGTGCCATCAGGGAGCAAAAGGGACAGGGGATCGGGGAGCAGTACTTC.

The chain links TRBV6-1 to TRBJ2-7, with TRBD1 identical over 7 bases. V shed 6 bases, J shed 4 bases, and the junction held 9 bases outside the gene matches. The CDR3 has 14 residues. CDR1 is MNHNS and CDR2 is SASEGT in the germline V gene. Here the CDR3 DNA reads TGTGCCAGCAGAGAATTGGGACAGTCATACGAGCAGTACTTC. This codes for CASRELGQSYEQYF.

The chain carries TRBV11-2 and TRBJ1-4, with 7 positions matching TRBD1. CDR1 and CDR2 (germline): SGHAT, FQNNGV. J gave up 2 bases and V 5 bases, and 8 bases lay outside the gene matches. The CDR3 runs 16 residues. The DNA for the CDR3 is TGTGCCAGCAGCGACGGGACAGTAACTACTAATGAAAAACTGTTTTTT. Translated: CASSDGTVTTNEKLFF.

The J gene is TRBJ2-1, the V gene TRBV9, with 9 bases fitting TRBD2. Germline CDR1 is SGDLS and CDR2 is YYNGEE. V was clipped by 3 bases and J by 3 bases; unmatched bases: 16. The CDR3 is made up of 19 amino acids. This CDR3 reads CASSGTELGERGDYNEQFF. The CDR3 nucleotides are TGTGCCAGCAGCGGTACGGAATTAGGCGAGCGGGGGGACTACAATGAGCAGTTCTTC.

V gene TRBV27 combines with J gene TRBJ1-5; TRBD1 matches at 8 bases. The V and J ends lost 2 bases and 7 bases, in that order; junction bases with no gene match: 4. Looked up from germline, CDR1 is MNHEY and CDR2 is SMNVEV (reference sequence). The CDR3 totals 14 residues. The CDR3 nucleotides are TGTGCCAGCAGTTTAGCAGGGGGCGCCCAGCCCCAGCATTTT. Translating gives CASSLAGGAQPQHF.

This clone was counted a single time. The rearrangement uses TRBV19 and TRBJ2-2; 11 bases are shared with TRBD2. Trimming removed 9 bases from V and 5 bases from J; junction bases left unmatched: 17. This CDR3 contains 18 residues. From germline, CDR1 is LNHDA and CDR2 SQIVND (reference sequence). This CDR3 is CASRATKTSGVGTGELFF. The DNA for the CDR3 is TGTGCCAGCCGAGCAACTAAGACTAGCGGGGTCGGAACCGGGGAGCTGTTTTTT.

This chain joins TRBV6-1 and TRBJ2-7, with TRBD2 identical over 7 bases. V shed 7 bases, J shed 0 bases, and the junction held 9 bases outside the gene matches. The CDR3 length is 15 residues. In germline, CDR1 is MNHNS, CDR2 SASEGT. The CDR3 sequence is CASTLGGDSSYEQYF. The DNA of the CDR3 is TGTGCCAGCACCCTGGGGGGGGACTCCTCCTACGAGCAGTACTTC.

The gene calls are TRBV6-6 and TRBJ2-2, with 9 bases identical to TRBD1. CDR1 MNHNY and CDR2 SVGAGI come from the germline V gene (reference sequence). J was trimmed by 8 bases and V by 6 bases; bases with no gene match: 13. The CDR3 extends over 16 amino acids. CDR3 region: CASRHPGTGSQGELFF. The CDR3, as DNA: TGTGCCAGCAGGCACCCCGGGACAGGGTCCCAAGGGGAGCTGTTTTTT.

The chain couples TRBV29-1 to TRBJ2-7; 11 nucleotides match TRBD2. This CDR3 contains 18 residues. Germline loops: CDR1 SQVTM, CDR2 ANQGSEA. Unmatched junction bases numbered 19, after V lost 7 bases and J lost 2 bases. CDR3 residues: CSALPGTSGPKNPYEQYF. CDR3 in DNA: TGCAGCGCGCTTCCCGGGACTAGCGGTCCGAAGAACCCCTACGAGCAGTACTTC.

The chain links TRBV6-5 to TRBJ1-3, with a tentative D call TRBD1 (6 bases). The CDR3 has 15 residues. V was trimmed by 7 bases and J by 3 bases, leaving 16 bases between them. Looked up from germline, CDR1 is MNHEY and CDR2 is SVGAGI. The CDR3 nucleotides read TGTGCCAGCACCATGGGACACGGAGGTGGAAACACCATATATTTT. Its translation is CASTMGHGGGNTIYF.

The V call is TRBV10-3, the J call TRBJ1-3; tentative D call: TRBD1 (6 bases). Trimming removed 4 bases from V and 0 bases from J, with 13 bases in between. Germline V lookup: CDR1 ENHRY, CDR2 SYGVKD. The CDR3 sequence is 16 residues long. CDR3 loop: CAISVILDSSGNTIYF. In nucleotides, the CDR3 is TGTGCCATCAGTGTGATTTTGGACAGCTCTGGAAACACCATATATTTT.

The chain recombines TRBV6-5 with TRBJ1-2; a weak D match, TRBD1 (5 bases). This CDR3 has 14 amino acids. With 0 bases removed from V and 6 bases from J, the gap between germline ends came to 11 bases. Per the germline V gene, CDR1 is MNHEY and CDR2 is SVGAGI. As DNA, the CDR3 is TGTGCCAGCAGTTACTCGAGAGGGGAGGATGGCTACACCTTC. This translates into CASSYSRGEDGYTF.

The V gene is TRBV6-5, the J gene TRBJ1-5; unclear D gene. The V and J ends lost 8 bases and 10 bases respectively, with 15 bases between them. Germline values: CDR1 MNHEY, CDR2 SVGAGI. This CDR3 has 12 residues. The CDR3, as DNA: TGTGCCAGCGGTGGGCCCCAGATACCCCAGCATTTT. It specifies CASGGPQIPQHF.

The chain is built from TRBV2 and TRBJ2-2; 7 nucleotides align to TRBD2. Looked up from germline, CDR1 is SNHLY and CDR2 is FYNNEI. With V trimmed by 6 bases and J by 2 bases, 6 bases remained unmatched. The CDR3 runs 15 residues. Written as DNA, the CDR3 is TGTGCCAGCAGCCCCAGCGGGATTAACACCGGGGAGCTGTTTTTT. Translating it yields CASSPSGINTGELFF.

The rearrangement links TRBV9 to TRBJ2-1; 14 bases fit TRBD2. Germline-derived CDR1 and CDR2 are SGDLS and YYNGEE. CDR3 length: 14 residues. V lost 4 bases to trimming and J lost 9 bases; unmatched junction nucleotides: 3. The CDR3 spells CASSPGTSGSEQFF. The CDR3 bases are TGTGCCAGCAGCCCAGGGACTAGCGGGAGTGAGCAGTTCTTC.

The genes are TRBV27 and TRBJ1-2; D may be TRBD1 (5 bases). Germline V CDR1 and CDR2: MNHEY, SMNVEV (reference sequence). V was shortened by 8 bases and J by 8 bases, with 30 bases between the two germline ends. The CDR3 length is 17 residues. This chain's CDR3 is CASSHSPGGREGEGYTF. The CDR3 coding sequence is TGTGCCAGCTCCCATAGTCCGGGGGGACGGGAGGGTGAAGGCTACACCTTC.

V usage is TRBV7-6 and J usage is TRBJ2-1; TRBD2 aligns across 14 bases. The CDR3 contains 19 residues. Trimming at V came to 5 bases and at J to 4 bases, leaving 13 bases not matched to a gene. Germline V CDR1 and CDR2: SGHVS, FNYEAQ. The chain's CDR3 is CASSLTPFRTSGRYNEQFF. Here the CDR3 DNA reads TGTGCCAGCAGCCTAACCCCCTTTAGGACTAGCGGGAGGTACAATGAGCAGTTCTTC.

To note about this clone: This likely comes from a read error, as the CDR3 has no conserved phenylalanine or tryptophan at its end. Because the CDR3's place on the DNA is in doubt, the DNA is left out and the CDR3 is given as listed by TCRdb. The chain links TRBV28 to TRBJ1-2; the D call in the table, TRBD1, was not verified against the DNA. The CDR3 contains 11 residues when both ends are counted. In germline, CDR1 is MDHEN, CDR2 SYDVKM. The chain's CDR3 is CASSHRDSRHY.

This clone was counted once. The chain is built from TRBV5-4 and TRBJ2-7; TRBD1 matches at 7 bases. The germline CDR1 and CDR2 sequences are SGHNT and YYREEE (reference sequence). V shed 5 bases and J 1 base; nucleotides not matched to a gene: 6. The CDR3 length is 14 residues. CDR3 bases: TGTGCCAGCAGTCGGACAGGAAATTCCTACGAGCAGTACTTC. Its translation: CASSRTGNSYEQYF.

This chain links TRBV19 with TRBJ1-2; D remains ambiguous. V lost 3 bases to trimming and J lost 4 bases, with 12 bases between them. The CDR3 has 14 residues. Looked up from germline, CDR1 is LNHDA and CDR2 is SQIVND (reference sequence). The CDR3 nucleotides read TGTGCCAGTAGTATGGGGTCCGGGAGCTATGGCTACACCTTC. The encoded protein is CASSMGSGSYGYTF. The full variable domain, in which reference TRBV19 and TRBJ1-2 provide the parts outside the CDR3, is DGGITQSPKYLFRKEGQNVTLSCEQNLNHDAMYWYRQDPGQGLRLIYYSQIVNDFQKGDIAEGYSVSREKKESFPLTVTSAQKNPTAFYLCASSMGSGSYGYTFGSGTRLTVV.

V usage is TRBV7-9 and J usage is TRBJ2-1; TRBD2 is a possible D gene (5 bases). Trimming stripped 5 bases from V and 1 base from J, with 9 bases between. The CDR3 runs 14 residues. Germline values: CDR1 SEHNR, CDR2 FQNEAQ (reference sequence). The DNA of the CDR3 is TGTGCCAGCAGCGTCAGGACTTCCTACAATGAGCAGTTCTTC. Its protein product is CASSVRTSYNEQFF.

This rearrangement joins TRBV6-5 to TRBJ2-7; 7 bases map to TRBD2. The CDR3 runs to 13 residues. V lost 5 bases, J lost 3 bases, and 4 bases stayed unmatched. CDR1 and CDR2 from the germline V gene are MNHEY and SVGAGI. CDR3 bases: TGTGCCAGCAGTGTGGGAGGGGACTACGAGCAGTACTTC. The encoded protein is CASSVGGDYEQYF.